This T cell receptor beta chain was sequenced for a study of T-cell reconstitution after alpha-beta-depleted transplantation in children. Germline CDR1 reads KGHDR; CDR2 reads SFDVKD. Trimming took off 11 bases at V and 0 bases at J, with 9 bases between the two ends. This CDR3 has 12 residues. Library preparation (for TCRbeta) was performed with unique molecular identifiers. MiXCR, applied by TCRdb to the PCR reads, yields one record per CDR3 protein. The sample includes 450,000 to 600,000 distinct CDR3 sequences, about 31% of them seen just once. This TCR came from a human donor who donated a stem cell graft to a child with aplastic anemia. The chain employs TRBV24-1 and TRBJ2-5; tentative D call: TRBD1 (6 bases). The source material was PBMCs from the stem cell graft donor, sampled from the stem cell graft. In nucleotides, the CDR3 is TGTGCCAGCCAGGGGAACCAAGAGACCCAGTACTTC. It yields the protein CASQGNQETQYF.